This T cell receptor (beta chain) emerged from a study of T cell responses to AZD1222 COVID-19 vaccine. Study-level points and caveats: Only after the peak T cell response were repertoires sampled. Reportedly, close to half of spike-specific TCRs are directed against unmutated variant regions. Breadth and depth of Spike-specific TCRs rose after two AZD1222 doses.

The protocol was immunoSEQ multiplex PCR, while the TCRdb copy is restricted to in-frame clones and leaves out a portion. The repertoire holds 150,000 or so clones, over 75% seen once, with 20% to 25% in the top ten. This clone was seen many times. Its antigen is still unknown. V shed 4 bases, J shed 0 bases, and the junction held 12 bases outside the gene matches. Germline loops: CDR1 SGDLS, CDR2 YYNGEE. The CDR3 spans 18 residues. The chain links TRBV9 to TRBJ2-2, with TRBD1 identical over 7 bases. This sequence was found in an adult in good health. The sample here was peripheral blood, taken on day 0 of AZD1222 vaccination. CDR3 coding DNA: TGTGCCAGCAGCTTAAGAATACAAGACAGGGCGAACACCGGGGAGCTGTTTTTT. Its protein product is CASSLRIQDRANTGELFF.